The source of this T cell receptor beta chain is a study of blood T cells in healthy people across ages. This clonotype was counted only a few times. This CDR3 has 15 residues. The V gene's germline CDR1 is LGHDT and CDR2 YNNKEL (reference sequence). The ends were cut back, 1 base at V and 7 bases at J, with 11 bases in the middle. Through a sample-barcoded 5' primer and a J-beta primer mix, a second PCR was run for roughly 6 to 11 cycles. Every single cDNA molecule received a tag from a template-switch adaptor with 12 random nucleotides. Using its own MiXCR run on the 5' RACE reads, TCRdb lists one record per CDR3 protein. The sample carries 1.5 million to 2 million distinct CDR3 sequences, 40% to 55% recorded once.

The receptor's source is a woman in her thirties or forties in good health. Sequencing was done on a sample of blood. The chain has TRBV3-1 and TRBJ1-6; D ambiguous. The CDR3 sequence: CASSQVLGGNSPLHF. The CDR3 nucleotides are TGTGCCAGCAGCCAAGTTCTGGGAGGAAATTCACCCCTCCACTTT. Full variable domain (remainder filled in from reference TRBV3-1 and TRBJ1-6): DTAVSQTPKYLVTQMGNDKSIKCEQNLGHDTMYWYKQDSKKFLKIMFSYNNKELIINETVPNRFSPKSPDKAHLNLHINSLELGDSAVYFCASSQVLGGNSPLHFGNGTRLTVT.